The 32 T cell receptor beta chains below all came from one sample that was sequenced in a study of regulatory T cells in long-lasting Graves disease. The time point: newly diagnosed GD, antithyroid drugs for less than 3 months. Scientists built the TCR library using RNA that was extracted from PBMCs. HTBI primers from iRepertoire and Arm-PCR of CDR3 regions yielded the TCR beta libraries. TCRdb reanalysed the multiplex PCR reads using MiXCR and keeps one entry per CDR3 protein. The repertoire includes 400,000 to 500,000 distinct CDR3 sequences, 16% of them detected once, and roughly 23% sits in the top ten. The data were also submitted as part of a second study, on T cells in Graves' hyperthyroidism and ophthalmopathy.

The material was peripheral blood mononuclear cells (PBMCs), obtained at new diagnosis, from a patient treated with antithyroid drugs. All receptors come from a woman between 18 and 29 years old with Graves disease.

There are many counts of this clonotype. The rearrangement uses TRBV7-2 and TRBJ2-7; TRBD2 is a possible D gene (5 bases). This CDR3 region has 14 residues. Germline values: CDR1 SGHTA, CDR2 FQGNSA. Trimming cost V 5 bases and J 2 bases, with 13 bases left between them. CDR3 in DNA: TGTGCCAGCAGCCTAAGAGGGAGCACCTACGAGCAGTACTTC. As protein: CASSLRGSTYEQYF.

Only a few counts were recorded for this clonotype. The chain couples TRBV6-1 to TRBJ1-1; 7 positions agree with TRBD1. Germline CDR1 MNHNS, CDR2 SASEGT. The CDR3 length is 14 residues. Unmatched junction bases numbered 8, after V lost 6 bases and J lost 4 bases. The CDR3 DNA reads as TGTGCCAGCAGCTGGACAGGCGCGGGCACTGAAGCTTTCTTT. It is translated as CASSWTGAGTEAFF.

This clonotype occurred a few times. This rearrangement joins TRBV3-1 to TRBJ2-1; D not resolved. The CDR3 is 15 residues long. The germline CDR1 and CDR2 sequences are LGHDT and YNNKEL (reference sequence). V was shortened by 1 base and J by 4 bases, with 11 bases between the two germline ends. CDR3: CASSQVVRSYNEQFF. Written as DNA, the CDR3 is TGTGCCAGCAGCCAAGTGGTCAGGAGTTACAATGAGCAGTTCTTC.

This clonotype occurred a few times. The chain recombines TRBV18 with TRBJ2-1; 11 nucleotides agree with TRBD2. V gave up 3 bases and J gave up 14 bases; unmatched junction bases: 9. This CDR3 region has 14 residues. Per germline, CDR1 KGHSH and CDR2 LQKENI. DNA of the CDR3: TGTGCCAGCTCACCTCCGGGACTAGCGGTGGGAAAGTTCTTC. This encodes CASSPPGLAVGKFF.

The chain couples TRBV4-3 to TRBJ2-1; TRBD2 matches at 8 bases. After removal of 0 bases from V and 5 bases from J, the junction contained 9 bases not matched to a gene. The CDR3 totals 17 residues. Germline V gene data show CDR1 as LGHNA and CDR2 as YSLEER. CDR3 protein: CASSQEGLAGPNNEQFF. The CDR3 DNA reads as TGCGCCAGCAGCCAAGAGGGGCTAGCGGGTCCTAACAATGAGCAGTTCTTC.

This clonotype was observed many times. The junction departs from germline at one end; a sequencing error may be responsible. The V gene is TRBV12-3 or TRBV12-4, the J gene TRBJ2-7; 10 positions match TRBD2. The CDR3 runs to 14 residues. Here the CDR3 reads CASSLAGGVYEQYF. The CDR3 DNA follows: TGTGCCAGCAGCTTAGCGGGAGGTGTCTACGAGCAGTACTTC.

Here the CDR3 reads CASIGTSGTSTDTQYF. The DNA for the CDR3 is TGTGCCAGCATTGGGACTAGCGGAACTAGCACAGATACGCAGTATTTT. The V and J genes are TRBV2 and TRBJ2-3, with 11 bases matching TRBD2. V shed 7 bases, J shed 0 bases, and the junction held 6 bases outside the gene matches. The CDR3 is made up of 16 amino acids. Germline V gene lookup returns CDR1 SNHLY and CDR2 FYNNEI.

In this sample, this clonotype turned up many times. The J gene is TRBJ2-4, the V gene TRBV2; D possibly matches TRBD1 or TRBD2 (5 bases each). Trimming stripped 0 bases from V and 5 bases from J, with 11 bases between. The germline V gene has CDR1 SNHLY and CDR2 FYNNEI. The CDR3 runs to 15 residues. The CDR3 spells CASSEAAGSENIQYF. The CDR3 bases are TGTGCCAGCAGTGAAGCGGCAGGGAGCGAAAACATTCAGTACTTC.

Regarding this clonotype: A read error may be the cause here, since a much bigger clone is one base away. The CDR3 loop is CASSLEIGTSLSYNEQLF. The DNA for the CDR3 is TGTGCCAGCAGCTTAGAAATAGGGACTAGCCTCTCCTACAATGAGCAGCTCTTC. The chain is built from TRBV13 and TRBJ2-1; 9 positions match TRBD2. This CDR3 comprises 18 residues. Germline V lookup: CDR1 PRHDT, CDR2 FYEKMQ (reference sequence).

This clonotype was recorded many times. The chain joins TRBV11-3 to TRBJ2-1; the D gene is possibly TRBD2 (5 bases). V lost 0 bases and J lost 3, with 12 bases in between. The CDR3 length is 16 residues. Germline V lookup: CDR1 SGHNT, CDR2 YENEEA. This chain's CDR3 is CASSLDRRGYYNEQFF. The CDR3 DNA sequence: TGTGCCAGCAGCTTAGATCGGCGCGGGTACTACAATGAGCAGTTCTTC.

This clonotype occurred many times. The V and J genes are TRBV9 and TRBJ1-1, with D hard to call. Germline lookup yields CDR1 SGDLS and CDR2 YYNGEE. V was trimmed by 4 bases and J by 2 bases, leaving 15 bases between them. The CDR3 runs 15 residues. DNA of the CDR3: TGTGCCAGCAGCCCCAGTCCGGGAGTCAACACTGAAGCTTTCTTT. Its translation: CASSPSPGVNTEAFF.

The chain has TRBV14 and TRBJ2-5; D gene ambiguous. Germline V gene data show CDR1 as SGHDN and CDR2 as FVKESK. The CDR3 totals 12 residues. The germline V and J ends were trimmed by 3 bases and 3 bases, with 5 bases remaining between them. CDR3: CASSHSKETQYF. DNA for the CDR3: TGTGCCAGCAGCCATTCGAAAGAGACCCAGTACTTC.

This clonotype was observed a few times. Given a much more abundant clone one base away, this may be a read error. CDR3 sequence reads: CASSFGRGYHYEQYF. CDR3 nucleotides: TGTGCCAGCAGCTTTGGCAGGGGGTACCACTACGAGCAGTACTTC. The chain has TRBV7-2 and TRBJ2-7; 7 bases line up with TRBD1. The V gene end was trimmed by 3 bases and the J gene end by 3 bases; junction bases not matched to a gene: 8. CDR1 is SGHTA and CDR2 is FQGNSA in the germline V gene. The length of the CDR3 is 15 residues.

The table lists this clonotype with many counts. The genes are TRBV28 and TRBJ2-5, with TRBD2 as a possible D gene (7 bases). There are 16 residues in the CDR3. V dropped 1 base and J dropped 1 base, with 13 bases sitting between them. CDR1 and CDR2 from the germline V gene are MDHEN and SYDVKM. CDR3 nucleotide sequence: TGTGCCAGCAGTTTATCTCGGGGGGCCATCCAAGAGACCCAGTACTTC. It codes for CASSLSRGAIQETQYF. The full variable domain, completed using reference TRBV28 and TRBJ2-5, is DVKVTQSSRYLVKRTGEKVFLECVQDMDHENMFWYRQDPGLGLRLIYFSYDVKMKEKGDIPEGYSVSREKKERFSLILESASTNQTSMYLCASSLSRGAIQETQYFGPGTRLLVL.

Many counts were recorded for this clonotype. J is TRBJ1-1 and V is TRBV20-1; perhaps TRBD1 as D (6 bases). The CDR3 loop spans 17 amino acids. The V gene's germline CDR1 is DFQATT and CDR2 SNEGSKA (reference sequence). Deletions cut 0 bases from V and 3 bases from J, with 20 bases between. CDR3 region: CSARDLVRGVGHTEAFF. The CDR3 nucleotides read TGCAGTGCTAGAGATTTGGTTAGGGGGGTTGGGCACACTGAAGCTTTCTTT.

The CDR3 protein is CASSKGPAITFF. For the CDR3, the DNA is TGTGCCAGCAGTAAAGGACCAGCTATCACGTTCTTC. V and J are TRBV6-2 or TRBV6-3 and TRBJ2-1; D is undetermined. The CDR3 length is 12 residues. CDR1 and CDR2 (germline): MNHEY, SVGEGT. Trimming pared 5 bases from V and 15 bases from J, leaving 17 bases between.

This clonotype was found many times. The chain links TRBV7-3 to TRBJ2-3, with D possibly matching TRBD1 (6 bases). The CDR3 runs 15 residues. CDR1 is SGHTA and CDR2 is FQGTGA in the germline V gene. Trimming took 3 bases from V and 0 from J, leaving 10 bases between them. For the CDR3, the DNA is TGTGCCAGCAGCTTCAAGGGGACAAGCACAGATACGCAGTATTTT. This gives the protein CASSFKGTSTDTQYF.

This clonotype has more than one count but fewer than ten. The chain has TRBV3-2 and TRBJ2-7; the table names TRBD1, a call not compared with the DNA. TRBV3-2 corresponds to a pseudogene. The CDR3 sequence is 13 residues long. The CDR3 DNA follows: TGTGCCAGCCGAGATGATCTGGGCGACGAGCAGTACTTC. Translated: CASRDDLGDEQYF.

Written as DNA, the CDR3 is TGTGCCAGCAGTTTTAGCCCCGGAGACAATCAGCCCCAGCATTTT. Translated, it gives CASSFSPGDNQPQHF. This chain links TRBV28 with TRBJ1-5; no reliable D call. Per germline, CDR1 MDHEN and CDR2 SYDVKM. Trimming pared 3 bases from V and 3 bases from J, leaving 12 bases between. The CDR3 runs to 15 residues.

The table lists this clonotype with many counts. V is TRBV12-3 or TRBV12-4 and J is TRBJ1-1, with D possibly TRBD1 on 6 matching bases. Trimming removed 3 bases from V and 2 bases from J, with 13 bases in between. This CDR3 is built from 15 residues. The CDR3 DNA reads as TGTGCCAGCAGTTTGTCCAGGGGCGTCAACACTGAAGCTTTCTTT. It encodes CASSLSRGVNTEAFF.

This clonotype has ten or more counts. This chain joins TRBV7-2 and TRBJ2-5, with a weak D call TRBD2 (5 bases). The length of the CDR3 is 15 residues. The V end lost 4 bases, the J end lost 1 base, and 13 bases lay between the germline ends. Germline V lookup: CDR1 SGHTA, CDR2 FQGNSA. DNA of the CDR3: TGTGCCAGCAGCTCCCAAGGACTGCCCCAAGAGACCCAGTACTTC. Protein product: CASSSQGLPQETQYF.

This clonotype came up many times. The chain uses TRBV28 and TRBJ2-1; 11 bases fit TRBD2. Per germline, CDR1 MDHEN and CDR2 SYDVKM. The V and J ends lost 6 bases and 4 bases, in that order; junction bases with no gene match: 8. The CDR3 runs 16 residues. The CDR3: CASRIAGGPGYNEQFF. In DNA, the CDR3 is TGTGCCAGCAGGATAGCGGGAGGGCCTGGTTACAATGAGCAGTTCTTC.

This chain's CDR3 is CASSQEGAGFEKLFF. In DNA form, the CDR3 reads TGCGCCAGCAGCCAAGAAGGGGCAGGTTTTGAAAAACTGTTTTTT. The chain combines TRBV4-3 with TRBJ1-4; possible D gene TRBD1, 5 bases. CDR1 is LGHNA and CDR2 is YSLEER in the germline V gene. This CDR3 is built from 15 residues. V was shortened by 0 bases and J by 7 bases, with 12 bases between the two germline ends.

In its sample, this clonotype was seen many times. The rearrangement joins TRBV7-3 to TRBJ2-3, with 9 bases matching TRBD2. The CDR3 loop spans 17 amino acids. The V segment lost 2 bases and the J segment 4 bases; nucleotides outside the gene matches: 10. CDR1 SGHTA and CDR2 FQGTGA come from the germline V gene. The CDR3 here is CASSLLGSGSEADTQYF. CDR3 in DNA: TGTGCCAGCAGCTTATTGGGTAGCGGGAGCGAAGCAGATACGCAGTATTTT.

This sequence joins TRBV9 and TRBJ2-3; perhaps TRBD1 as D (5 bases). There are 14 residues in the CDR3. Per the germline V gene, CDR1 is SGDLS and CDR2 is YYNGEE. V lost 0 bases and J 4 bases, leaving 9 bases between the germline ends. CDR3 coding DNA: TGTGCCAGCAGCGTAGAGGGGATCGCAGATACGCAGTATTTT. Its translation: CASSVEGIADTQYF.

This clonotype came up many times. CDR3 protein: CSVEAAPNYGYTF. The CDR3 DNA sequence: TGCAGCGTTGAAGCTGCCCCTAACTATGGCTACACCTTC. The rearrangement links TRBV29-1 to TRBJ1-2; D is uncertain. The CDR3 has 13 residues. V was clipped by 1 base and J by 0 bases, with 6 bases between them. Germline V gene lookup returns CDR1 SQVTM and CDR2 ANQGSEA. The complete variable domain, with remaining parts taken from reference TRBV29-1 and TRBJ1-2, reads SAVISQKPSRDICQRGTSLTIQCQVDSQVTMMFWYRQQPGQSLTLIATANQGSEATYESGFVIDKFPISRPNLTFSTLTVSNMSPEDSSIYLCSVEAAPNYGYTFGSGTRLTVV.

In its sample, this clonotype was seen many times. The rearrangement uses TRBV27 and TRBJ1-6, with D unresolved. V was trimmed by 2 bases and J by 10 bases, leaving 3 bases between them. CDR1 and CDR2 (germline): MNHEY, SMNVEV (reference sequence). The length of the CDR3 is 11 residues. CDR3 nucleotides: TGTGCCAGCAGTTTAACATCACCCCTCCACTTT. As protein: CASSLTSPLHF.

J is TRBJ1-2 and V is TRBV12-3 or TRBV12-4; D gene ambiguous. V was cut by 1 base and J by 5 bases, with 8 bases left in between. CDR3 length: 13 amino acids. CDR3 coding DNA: TGTGCCAGCAGTTTAGACCCCAAGTATGGCTACACCTTC. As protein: CASSLDPKYGYTF.

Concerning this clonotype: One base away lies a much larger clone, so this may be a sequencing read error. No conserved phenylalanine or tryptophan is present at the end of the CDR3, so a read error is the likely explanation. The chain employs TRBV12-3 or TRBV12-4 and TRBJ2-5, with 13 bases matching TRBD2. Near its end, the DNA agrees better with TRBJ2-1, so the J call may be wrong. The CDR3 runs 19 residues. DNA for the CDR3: TGTGCCAGCAGTCCAGGGGGACTAGCGGGACCCAGGGGCCACAATGAGCAGTTCTTG. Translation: CASSPGGLAGPRGHNEQFL.

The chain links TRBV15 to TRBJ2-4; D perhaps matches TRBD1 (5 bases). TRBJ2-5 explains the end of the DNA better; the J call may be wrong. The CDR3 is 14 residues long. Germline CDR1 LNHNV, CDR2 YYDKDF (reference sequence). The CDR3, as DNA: TGTGCCACCAGCAGAGATCAGGGCAGAGAGACCCAGTACTTC. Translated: CATSRDQGRETQYF.

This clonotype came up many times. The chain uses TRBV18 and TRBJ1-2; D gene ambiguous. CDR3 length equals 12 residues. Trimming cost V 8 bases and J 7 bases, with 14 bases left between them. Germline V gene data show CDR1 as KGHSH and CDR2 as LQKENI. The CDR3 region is CASSPGAGGYTF. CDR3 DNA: TGTGCCAGCAGCCCTGGAGCCGGTGGCTACACCTTC.

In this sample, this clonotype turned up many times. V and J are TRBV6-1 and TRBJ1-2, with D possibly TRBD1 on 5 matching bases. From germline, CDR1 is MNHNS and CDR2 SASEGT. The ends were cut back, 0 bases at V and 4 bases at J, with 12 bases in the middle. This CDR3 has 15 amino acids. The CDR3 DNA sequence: TGTGCCAGCAGTGAAGCGCAGACAGTTCTCTATGGCTACACCTTC. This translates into CASSEAQTVLYGYTF.